This T cell receptor (beta chain) derives from a study of cytotoxic CD8 clonotypes in ibrutinib-treated CLL. As for the study in general: Partial response occurred in 24 patients and complete response in 2; at median approximately 71 months, roughly 14 remained remitted and around 12 progressed. Specimens for response were gathered following a median approximately 12 months of therapy, spanning 6 to 36.

Measured with immunoSEQ multiplex PCR; TCRdb has only the in-frame clones, and not every one. The table includes some 200,000 clones, about three quarters detected once. Germline V CDR1 and CDR2: SGHRS, YFSETQ. This CDR3 is built from 16 residues. With V trimmed by 3 bases and J by 2 bases, 3 bases remained unmatched. Notes on the study in general: Once treatment began, public clonotypes, which were uncommon, contracted or stayed stable.

As for this clone: Its antigen is currently unknown.

The chain combines TRBV5-1 with TRBJ2-7, with 15 nucleotides matching TRBD2. The sequencing here drew on PBMCs, taken after 12 months of ibrutinib treatment. This sequence originates from a human donor with chronic lymphocytic leukemia. The CDR3 loop is CASSSGTSGGPYEQYF. CDR3 coding DNA: TGCGCCAGCAGCTCCGGGACTAGCGGGGGGCCCTACGAGCAGTACTTC.